The 20 T cell receptor beta chains given below trace back to one sample, sequenced in a study of cytotoxic CD8 clonotypes in ibrutinib-treated CLL. Clones were read by immunoSEQ multiplex PCR, and TCRdb kept only the in-frame ones, dropping some. Of about 200,000 clones in the sample, just under 80% were seen once. The source was PBMCs, collected after 12 months of ibrutinib treatment. The receptors come from a human donor with chronic lymphocytic leukemia.

The chain links TRBV7-6 to TRBJ2-7, with D maybe TRBD1 (6 bases). In germline, CDR1 is SGHVS, CDR2 FNYEAQ. The ends were cut back, 2 bases at V and 0 bases at J, with 11 bases in the middle. The CDR3 is 15 residues long. Here the CDR3 DNA reads TGTGCCAGCAGCTTATTAGGGGGAAGCTCCTACGAGCAGTACTTC. It translates to CASSLLGGSSYEQYF.

This clone was detected a few times. This sequence joins TRBV19 and TRBJ2-7; possible D gene TRBD1, 5 bases. This CDR3 contains 11 residues. Trimming took off 9 bases at V and 3 bases at J, with 9 bases between the two ends. Looked up from germline, CDR1 is LNHDA and CDR2 is SQIVND (reference sequence). The CDR3 bases are TGTGCCAGCGGACATCTCTACGAGCAGTACTTC. As protein: CASGHLYEQYF.

The chain employs TRBV27 and TRBJ1-2; D is unresolved. The CDR3 sequence is 13 residues long. Germline V gene lookup returns CDR1 MNHEY and CDR2 SMNVEV (reference sequence). V lost 6 bases and J lost 1, with 9 bases in between. CDR3 amino acids: CASSSNVNYGYTF. CDR3 sequence (DNA): TGTGCCAGCAGCTCCAACGTTAACTATGGCTACACCTTC.

This CDR3 reads CASSFPPNTEAFF. In DNA, the CDR3 is TGCGCCAGCAGCTTTCCACCAAACACTGAAGCTTTCTTT. The chain joins TRBV5-1 to TRBJ1-1, with unresolved D. Germline assignment: CDR1 SGHRS and CDR2 YFSETQ. The CDR3 has 13 amino acids. Between the trimmed V and J ends, which lost 2 bases and 2 bases, there was a span of 7 bases. The variable domain in full, completed from reference TRBV5-1 and TRBJ1-1, reads KAGVTQTPRYLIKTRGQQVTLSCSPISGHRSVSWYQQTPGQGLQFLFEYFSETQRNKGNFPGRFSGRQFSNSRSEMNVSTLELGDSALYLCASSFPPNTEAFFGQGTRLTVV.

Comments on this clone: One junction end does not reproduce the germline sequence, and a read error may be involved. The rearrangement uses TRBV27 and TRBJ1-2; 8 bases are shared with TRBD1. Germline assignment: CDR1 MNHEY and CDR2 SMNVEV (reference sequence). The CDR3 runs to 16 residues. CDR3 DNA: TGTGCCAGCAGTTTAGTGGCCCAGGGGGCTAAGTATGGCTACACCTTC. The encoded protein is CASSLVAQGAKYGYTF.

V and J are TRBV19 and TRBJ1-2, with TRBD1 matching over 9 bases. The CDR3 has 14 residues. Germline lookup yields CDR1 LNHDA and CDR2 SQIVND (reference sequence). V was clipped by 4 bases and J by 7 bases; unmatched bases: 7. CDR3 DNA sequence: TGTGCCAGTAGTACTTCGGGACAGGGTTTTGGCTACACCTTC. Its translation is CASSTSGQGFGYTF.

The gene calls are TRBV14 and TRBJ2-7; D gene unclear. CDR1 is SGHDN and CDR2 is FVKESK in the germline V gene. The CDR3 spans 11 residues. Trimming cost V 0 bases and J 6 bases, with 3 bases left between them. In nucleotides, the CDR3 is TGTGCCAGCAGCCAAGAAGTCGAGCAGTACTTC. Protein product: CASSQEVEQYF.

The V call is TRBV5-8, the J call TRBJ1-5, with D uncertain. Germline assignment: CDR1 SGHTS and CDR2 YDEGEE. The CDR3 sequence is 19 residues long. Between the trimmed V and J ends, which lost 4 bases and 0 bases, there was a span of 23 bases. The CDR3: CASSPGGGAGPNSNQPQHF. The CDR3 DNA sequence: TGTGCCAGCAGCCCCGGAGGTGGTGCAGGCCCTAATAGCAATCAGCCCCAGCATTTT.

The genes are TRBV27 and TRBJ2-7, with TRBD1 matching 8 bases. Germline CDR1 is MNHEY and CDR2 is SMNVEV (reference sequence). There are 14 residues in the CDR3. After removal of 5 bases from V and 2 bases from J, the junction contained 5 bases not matched to a gene. The CDR3 DNA is TGTGCCAGCAGTATAACAGGGGGTCCCTACGAGCAGTACTTC. As protein: CASSITGGPYEQYF.

This chain joins TRBV10-1 and TRBJ2-7; a weak D match, TRBD1 (5 bases). Germline-derived CDR1 and CDR2 are WNHNN and SYGVQD (reference sequence). Trimming removed 4 bases at V and 2 bases at J, with 15 bases between. This CDR3 contains 15 residues. The CDR3 region has the DNA TGCGCCAGCAGTGTTGGCTGGCAGGGCCCCTACGAGCAGTACTTC. Its translation is CASSVGWQGPYEQYF.

This clone came up once. The chain combines TRBV5-1 with TRBJ2-1; 9 nucleotides agree with TRBD2. The CDR3 loop spans 15 amino acids. Germline values: CDR1 SGHRS, CDR2 YFSETQ. With 4 bases clipped from V and 5 bases from J, the junction kept 7 bases outside the gene matches. The CDR3 DNA follows: TGCGCCAGCAGCCCCATGACTAGCGGCGACAATGAGCAGTTCTTC. Protein product: CASSPMTSGDNEQFF.

The rearrangement links TRBV6-5 to TRBJ1-5; unclear D gene. Per germline, CDR1 MNHEY and CDR2 SVGAGI. This CDR3 comprises 14 residues. Between the trimmed V and J ends, which lost 2 bases and 7 bases, there was a span of 12 bases. The CDR3 DNA is TGTGCCAGCAGTTACAGGGAGGGTTACCAGCCCCAGCATTTT. The encoded protein is CASSYREGYQPQHF.

This clone came up a few times. This chain uses TRBV19 with TRBJ2-7, with D possibly TRBD2 on 6 matching bases. V was trimmed by 5 bases and J by 7 bases, leaving 9 bases between them. Germline assignment: CDR1 LNHDA and CDR2 SQIVND (reference sequence). This CDR3 region has 11 residues. CDR3 nucleotides: TGTGCCAGTAGTTCGGGGAGGGAGCAGTACTTC. Protein product: CASSSGREQYF.

The chain has TRBV2 and TRBJ2-5; D could derive from TRBD1 or TRBD2 (5 bases each). The CDR3 is 12 residues long. V was shortened by 8 bases and J by 5 bases, with 12 bases between the two germline ends. CDR1 is SNHLY, CDR2 FYNNEI, per germline. For the CDR3, the DNA is TGTGCCAGCGGGGACGTGGGGGAGACCCAGTACTTC. Its protein is CASGDVGETQYF.

V gene TRBV5-6 combines with J gene TRBJ2-7; D might be TRBD2 (5 bases). Germline V CDR1 and CDR2: SGHDT, YYEEEE. The CDR3 spans 15 residues. V was trimmed by 3 bases and J by 3 bases, leaving 16 bases between them. CDR3 nucleotides: TGTGCCAGCAGCTCAGAGGGCGGCAGCCACTACGAGCAGTACTTC. Its protein product is CASSSEGGSHYEQYF.

CDR3 in DNA: TGTGCCAGCAGCTTTGGGTTTGGCTACACCTTC. This sequence encodes CASSFGFGYTF. The chain couples TRBV11-2 to TRBJ1-2; D is uncertain. This CDR3 is built from 11 residues. Germline CDR1 is SGHAT and CDR2 is FQNNGV. Trimming removed 3 bases at V and 7 bases at J, with 6 bases between.

The V gene is TRBV7-9, the J gene TRBJ2-7, with TRBD1 matching 9 bases. The CDR3 spans 15 residues. The germline CDR1 and CDR2 sequences are SEHNR and FQNEAQ (reference sequence). V dropped 4 bases and J dropped 3; count of bases not matched to a gene: 7. As DNA, the CDR3 is TGTGCCAGCAGCTCGGACAGGGGAGCCTTCTACGAGCAGTACTTC. Its translation is CASSSDRGAFYEQYF.

The CDR3 bases are TGTGCCAGCAGTGGGGGCAACTGGGGGAAGGAGACCCAGTACTTC. Protein sequence: CASSGGNWGKETQYF. The chain recombines TRBV2 with TRBJ2-5; the D call may be TRBD1 or TRBD2 (5 bases each). Germline V gene sequence: CDR1 SNHLY, CDR2 FYNNEI. The ends were cut back, 4 bases at V and 5 bases at J, with 17 bases in the middle. This CDR3 contains 15 residues.

V gene TRBV10-2 combines with J gene TRBJ2-5; D uncertain. Trimming cost V 0 bases and J 1 base, with 6 bases left between them. The CDR3 spans 14 residues. Germline V gene lookup returns CDR1 WSHSY and CDR2 SAAADI. CDR3 in DNA: TGCGCCAGCAGTGAGTCGAACACCCAAGAGACCCAGTACTTC. Its protein is CASSESNTQETQYF.

The chain recombines TRBV5-4 with TRBJ2-7; TRBD1 aligns across 9 bases. The V and J ends lost 2 bases and 1 base, in that order; junction bases with no gene match: 4. CDR1 is SGHNT and CDR2 is YYREEE in the germline V gene (reference sequence). The CDR3 sequence is 15 residues long. The CDR3 sequence is CASSLETGGSYEQYF. CDR3 in DNA: TGTGCCAGCAGCTTAGAGACAGGGGGATCCTACGAGCAGTACTTC. The full variable domain, completed using reference TRBV5-4 and TRBJ2-7, is ETGVTQSPTHLIKTRGQQVTLRCSSQSGHNTVSWYQQALGQGPQFIFQYYREEENGRGNFPPRFSGLQFPNYSSELNVNALELDDSALYLCASSLETGGSYEQYFGPGTRLTVT.